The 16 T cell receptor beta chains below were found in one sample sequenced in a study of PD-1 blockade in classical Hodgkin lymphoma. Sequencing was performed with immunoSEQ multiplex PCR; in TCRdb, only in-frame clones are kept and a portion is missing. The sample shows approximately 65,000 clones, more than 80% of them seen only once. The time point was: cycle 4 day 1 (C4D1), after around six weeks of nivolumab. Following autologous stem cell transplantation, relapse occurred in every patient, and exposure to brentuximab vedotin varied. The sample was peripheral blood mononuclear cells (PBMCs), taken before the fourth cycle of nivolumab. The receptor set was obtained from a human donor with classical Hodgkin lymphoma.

CDR3 bases: TGCGCCAGCAGCTTGGAGGCTGTGAACACTGAAGCTTTCTTT. Translating it yields CASSLEAVNTEAFF. The chain recombines TRBV5-1 with TRBJ1-1; no clear D gene. In germline, CDR1 is SGHRS, CDR2 YFSETQ. The CDR3 is made up of 14 amino acids. The V end lost 0 bases, the J end lost 0 bases, and 6 bases lay between the germline ends.

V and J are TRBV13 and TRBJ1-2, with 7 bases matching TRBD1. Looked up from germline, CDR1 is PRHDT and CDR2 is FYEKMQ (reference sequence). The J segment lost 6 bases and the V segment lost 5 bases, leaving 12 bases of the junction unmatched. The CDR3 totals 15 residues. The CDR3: CASSPRTGHRDGYTF. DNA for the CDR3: TGTGCCAGCAGCCCCCGGACAGGACATCGCGATGGCTACACCTTC.

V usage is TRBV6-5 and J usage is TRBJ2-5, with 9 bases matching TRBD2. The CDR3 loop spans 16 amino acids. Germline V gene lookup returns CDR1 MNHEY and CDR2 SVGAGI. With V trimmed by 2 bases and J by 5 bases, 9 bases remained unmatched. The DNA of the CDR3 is TGTGCCAGCAGTTACGGGCTAGCGGGGATGGGTGAGACCCAGTACTTC. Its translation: CASSYGLAGMGETQYF.

For the CDR3, the DNA is TGTGCCAGCAGTGACTCCCTCATTGGACAGGGGTCCAATGAGCAGTTCTTC. Residues: CASSDSLIGQGSNEQFF. The J gene is TRBJ2-1, the V gene TRBV6-4, with TRBD1 identical over 9 bases. The V and J ends lost 0 bases and 6 bases, in that order; junction bases with no gene match: 9. CDR3 length: 17 amino acids. CDR1 and CDR2 (germline): MRHNA, SNTAGT.

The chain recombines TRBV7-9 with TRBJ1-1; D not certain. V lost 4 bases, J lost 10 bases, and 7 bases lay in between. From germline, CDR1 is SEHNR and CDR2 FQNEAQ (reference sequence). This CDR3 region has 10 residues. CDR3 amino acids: CASSSLIAFF. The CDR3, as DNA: TGTGCCAGCAGCTCATTAATAGCTTTCTTT.

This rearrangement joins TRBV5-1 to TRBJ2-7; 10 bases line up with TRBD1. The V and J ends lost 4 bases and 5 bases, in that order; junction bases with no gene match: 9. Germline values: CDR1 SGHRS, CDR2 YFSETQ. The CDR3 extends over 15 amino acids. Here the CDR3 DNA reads TGCGCCAGCAGCCCAGGGACAGGGGTTCCCCACGAGCAGTACTTC. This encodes CASSPGTGVPHEQYF. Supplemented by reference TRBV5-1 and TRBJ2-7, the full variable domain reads KAGVTQTPRYLIKTRGQQVTLSCSPISGHRSVSWYQQTPGQGLQFLFEYFSETQRNKGNFPGRFSGRQFSNSRSEMNVSTLELGDSALYLCASSPGTGVPHEQYFGPGTRLTVT.

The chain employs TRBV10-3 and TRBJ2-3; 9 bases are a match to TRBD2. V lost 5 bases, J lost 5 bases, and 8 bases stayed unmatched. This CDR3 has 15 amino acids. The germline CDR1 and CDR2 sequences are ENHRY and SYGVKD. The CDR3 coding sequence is TGTGCCATCAGTTTAGCGGGGGAAGGTCGAGATACGCAGTATTTT. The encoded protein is CAISLAGEGRDTQYF.

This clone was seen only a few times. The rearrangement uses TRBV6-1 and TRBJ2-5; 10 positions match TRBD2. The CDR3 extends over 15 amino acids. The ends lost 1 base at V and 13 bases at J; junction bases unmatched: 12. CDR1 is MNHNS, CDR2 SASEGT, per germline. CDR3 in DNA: TGTGCCAGCAGTGAAGAGGGTAGCGGGGGGCGCGAGGGGTACTTC. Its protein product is CASSEEGSGGREGYF.

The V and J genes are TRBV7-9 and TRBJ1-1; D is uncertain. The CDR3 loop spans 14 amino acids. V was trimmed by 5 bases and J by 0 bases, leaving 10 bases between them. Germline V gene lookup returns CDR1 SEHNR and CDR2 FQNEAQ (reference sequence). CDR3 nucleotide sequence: TGTGCCAGCAGCCCTAATGGAATGAACACTGAAGCTTTCTTT. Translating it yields CASSPNGMNTEAFF. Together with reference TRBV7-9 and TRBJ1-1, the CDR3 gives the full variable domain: DTGVSQNPRHKITKRGQNVTFRCDPISEHNRLYWYRQTLGQGPEFLTYFQNEAQLEKSRLLSDRFSAERPKGSFSTLEIQRTEQGDSAMYLCASSPNGMNTEAFFGQGTRLTVV.

CDR3 nucleotides: TGTGCCAGCAGCTTAGCCGGGAGGGAGACCCAGTACTTC. This codes for CASSLAGRETQYF. The rearrangement uses TRBV7-2 and TRBJ2-5, with 7 bases fitting TRBD2. This CDR3 is built from 13 residues. Trimming cost V 0 bases and J 5 bases; bases outside gene matches: 0. CDR1 and CDR2 (germline): SGHTA, FQGNSA.

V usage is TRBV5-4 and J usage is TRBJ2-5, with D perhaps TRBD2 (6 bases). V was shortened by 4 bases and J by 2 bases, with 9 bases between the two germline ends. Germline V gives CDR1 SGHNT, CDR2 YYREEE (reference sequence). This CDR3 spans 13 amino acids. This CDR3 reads CASSPGTQETQYF. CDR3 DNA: TGTGCCAGCAGCCCCGGGACTCAAGAGACCCAGTACTTC.

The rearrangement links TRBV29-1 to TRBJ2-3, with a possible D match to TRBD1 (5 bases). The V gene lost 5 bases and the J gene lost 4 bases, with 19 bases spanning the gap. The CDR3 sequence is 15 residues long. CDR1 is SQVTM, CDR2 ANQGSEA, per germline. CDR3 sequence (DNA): TGCAGCGTTAACCGTGGTGGGGCGTGGGCAGATACGCAGTATTTT. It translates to CSVNRGGAWADTQYF.

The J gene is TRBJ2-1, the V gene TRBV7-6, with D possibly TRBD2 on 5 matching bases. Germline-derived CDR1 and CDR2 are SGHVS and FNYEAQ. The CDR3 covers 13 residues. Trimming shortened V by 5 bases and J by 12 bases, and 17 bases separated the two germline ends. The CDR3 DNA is TGTGCCAGCAGCCTACTGATTTTTGGAGGGCAGTTCTTC. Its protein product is CASSLLIFGGQFF.

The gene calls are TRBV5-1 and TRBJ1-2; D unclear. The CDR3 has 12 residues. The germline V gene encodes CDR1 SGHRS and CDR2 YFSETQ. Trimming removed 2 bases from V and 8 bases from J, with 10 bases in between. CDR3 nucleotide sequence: TGCGCCAGCAGCTTAAACGGGGTGGGCTACACCTTC. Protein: CASSLNGVGYTF.

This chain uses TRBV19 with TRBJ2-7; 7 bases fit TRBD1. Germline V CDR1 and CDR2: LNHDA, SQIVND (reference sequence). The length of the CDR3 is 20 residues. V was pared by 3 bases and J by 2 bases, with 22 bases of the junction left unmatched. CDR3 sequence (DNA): TGTGCCAGTAGTATTACTGGACACGGGACAGCGGCAATCTTCACCTACGAGCAGTACTTC. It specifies CASSITGHGTAAIFTYEQYF.

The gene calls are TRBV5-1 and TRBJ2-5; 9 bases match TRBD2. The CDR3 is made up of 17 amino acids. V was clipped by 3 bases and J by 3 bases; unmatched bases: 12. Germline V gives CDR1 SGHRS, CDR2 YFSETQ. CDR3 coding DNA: TGCGCCAGCAGCTCGGTGCCCTTGGGACTAGCAAAAGAGACCCAGTACTTC. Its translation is CASSSVPLGLAKETQYF. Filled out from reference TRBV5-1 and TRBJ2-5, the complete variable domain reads KAGVTQTPRYLIKTRGQQVTLSCSPISGHRSVSWYQQTPGQGLQFLFEYFSETQRNKGNFPGRFSGRQFSNSRSEMNVSTLELGDSALYLCASSSVPLGLAKETQYFGPGTRLLVL.